This TCR beta chain appears in the sequencing data of a study of cytomegalovirus exposure and HLA in healthy donors. PCR involved 60 Vbeta and 13 Jbeta primers. How the authors handled the data: Later, an analysis found roughly 80 million unique TCR beta chains, and 10 million to 11 million of these were shared. Libraries were prepared by immunoSEQ multiplex PCR; TCRdb keeps only in-frame clonotypes and omits some of them. The V and J calls and clone size were taken over from that table, and D and trimming were inferred from the DNA. The table has more than 150,000 clones, about four fifths seen once. CDR1 and CDR2 from the germline V gene are MNHNS and SASEGT. V was shortened by 0 bases and J by 5 bases, with 23 bases between the two germline ends. The CDR3 has 18 amino acids. With regard to this clone: The antigen is undetermined.

Findings and limits, study-wide: The number of N-insertions in an Asian-associated ancestry cluster was reportedly below the roughly 670-donor mean in a later analysis. In a later analysis, at a false discovery rate of 0.05, 17,000 or so TCR beta sequences matched HLA alleles.

Sequencing was done on a sample of PBMCs. The chain uses TRBV6-1 and TRBJ2-7; D might be TRBD1 (6 bases). This receptor was identified in a man aged 40-50 years in good health and CMV-seronegative. CDR3 in DNA: TGTGCCAGCAGTGAAGCGGCGCGTTGGGCAGGGGCCCCCCACGAGCAGTACTTC. Amino acid sequence: CASSEAARWAGAPHEQYF.